One and the same sample provided the 18 T cell receptor beta chains below, sequenced in a study of blood T cell repertoires in COVID-19. The table came from immunoSEQ multiplex PCR; TCRdb's copy has only in-frame clones and leaves some out. This table has 55,000 to 75,000 clones, more than 85% appearing once. Sequenced input: peripheral blood. The receptors shown here come from a human donor with active COVID-19. The donor label of this sample is uncertain.

This clone has just one count. CDR3: CASSQTSGTDTQYF. In nucleotides, the CDR3 is TGCGCCAGCAGCCAGACTAGCGGGACAGATACGCAGTATTTT. V and J are TRBV4-1 and TRBJ2-3; 10 nucleotides match TRBD2. J was trimmed by 3 bases and V by 3 bases; bases with no gene match: 0. Germline V CDR1 and CDR2: MGHRA, YSYEKL. There are 14 residues in the CDR3.

This chain uses TRBV5-4 with TRBJ1-1; tentative D call: TRBD1 (5 bases). Germline assignment: CDR1 SGHNT and CDR2 YYREEE (reference sequence). V dropped 0 bases and J dropped 1 base, with 10 bases sitting between them. This CDR3 region has 15 residues. The CDR3 region has the DNA TGTGCCAGCAGCTTGGGCCAGCAGGGGAACACTGAAGCTTTCTTT. Its translation is CASSLGQQGNTEAFF. The full variable domain, in which reference TRBV5-4 and TRBJ1-1 provide the parts outside the CDR3, is ETGVTQSPTHLIKTRGQQVTLRCSSQSGHNTVSWYQQALGQGPQFIFQYYREEENGRGNFPPRFSGLQFPNYSSELNVNALELDDSALYLCASSLGQQGNTEAFFGQGTRLTVV.

This rearrangement joins TRBV5-1 to TRBJ1-3, with D perhaps matching TRBD1 (5 bases). The length of the CDR3 is 15 residues. Germline CDR1 is SGHRS and CDR2 is YFSETQ. V was trimmed by 0 bases and J by 3 bases, leaving 10 bases between them. This CDR3 reads CASSLATGLGNTIYF. The CDR3 DNA reads as TGCGCCAGCAGCTTGGCTACAGGTCTTGGAAACACCATATATTTT.

J is TRBJ2-7 and V is TRBV7-2, with D perhaps matching TRBD1 (6 bases). Between the trimmed V and J ends, which lost 1 base and 0 bases, there was a span of 10 bases. The germline CDR1 and CDR2 sequences are SGHTA and FQGNSA. The length of the CDR3 is 15 residues. The DNA of the CDR3 is TGTGCCAGCAGCTTAGTACAGGGCGGCTCCTACGAGCAGTACTTC. Amino acid sequence: CASSLVQGGSYEQYF.

The chain combines TRBV5-1 with TRBJ2-7, with 7 positions matching TRBD1. The V gene's germline CDR1 is SGHRS and CDR2 YFSETQ. The CDR3 contains 14 residues. Trimming at V came to 4 bases and at J to 4 bases, leaving 8 bases not matched to a gene. The DNA of the CDR3 is TGCGCCAGCAGCCCTCAGGGACAGTCTTACGAGCAGTACTTC. It encodes CASSPQGQSYEQYF.

This clone was found once. One end of the junction varies from germline; a read error may be responsible. V gene TRBV7-7 combines with J gene TRBJ2-7, with TRBD2 identical over 10 bases. Germline V lookup: CDR1 SSHAT, CDR2 FNYEAQ (reference sequence). CDR3 length: 15 residues. This chain's CDR3 is CASSLAGGVSYEQYF. CDR3 bases: TGTGCTAGCAGCTTAGCGGGGGGTGTTTCCTACGAGCAGTACTTC.

The rearrangement joins TRBV3-1 (or the pseudogene TRBV3-2) to TRBJ1-1, with 8 bases aligning to TRBD1. Trimming cost V 1 base and J 12 bases; bases outside gene matches: 7. The CDR3 contains 13 residues. Germline loops: CDR1 LGHDT, CDR2 YNNKEL (reference sequence). The CDR3 nucleotides read TGTGCCAGCAGCCAAGCTGACAGGGGTCCCACTTTCTTT. Translating gives CASSQADRGPTFF.

V and J are TRBV27 and TRBJ1-5, with no clear D. Germline assignment: CDR1 MNHEY and CDR2 SMNVEV (reference sequence). The CDR3 length is 12 residues. V lost 4 bases to trimming and J lost 3 bases, with 4 bases between them. CDR3 sequence: CASSSNNQPQHF. In DNA, the CDR3 is TGTGCCAGCAGTTCCAACAATCAGCCCCAGCATTTT.

This chain connects TRBV2 to TRBJ2-7, with D perhaps TRBD1 (6 bases). Trimming shortened V by 6 bases and J by 6 bases, and 15 bases separated the two germline ends. The CDR3 is 13 amino acids. Germline V gives CDR1 SNHLY, CDR2 FYNNEI. DNA for the CDR3: TGTGCCAGCAGGTTGGACAGTCGAGTCGAGCAGTACTTC. Translation: CASRLDSRVEQYF.

This chain connects TRBV5-1 to TRBJ2-7; a possible D gene is TRBD2 (6 bases). This CDR3 contains 14 residues. Per the germline V gene, CDR1 is SGHRS and CDR2 is YFSETQ. With 2 bases removed from V and 0 bases from J, the gap between germline ends came to 9 bases. CDR3 in DNA: TGCGCCAGCAGCTTCGGGGGAACCTCCTACGAGCAGTACTTC. It is translated as CASSFGGTSYEQYF.

This chain uses TRBV2 with TRBJ1-2; 9 positions match TRBD1. Trimming took 1 base from V and 9 from J; bases not matched to a gene: 6. Germline assignment: CDR1 SNHLY and CDR2 FYNNEI. The length of the CDR3 is 14 residues. The CDR3: CASSEDRGPTRYTF. CDR3 DNA: TGTGCCAGCAGTGAAGACAGGGGGCCCACGCGCTACACCTTC.

This clone was recorded a few times. The rearrangement links TRBV7-3 to TRBJ2-7; possible D gene TRBD1, 5 bases. Germline lookup yields CDR1 SGHTA and CDR2 FQGTGA. The CDR3 is 13 residues long. Trimming pared 4 bases from V and 0 bases from J, leaving 7 bases between. CDR3: CASSYDSSYEQYF. DNA of the CDR3: TGTGCCAGCAGCTATGACAGCTCCTACGAGCAGTACTTC.

The genes are TRBV24-1 and TRBJ2-5, with 7 bases lining up with TRBD2. The CDR3 spans 15 residues. From germline, CDR1 is KGHDR and CDR2 SFDVKD. V lost 4 bases and J lost 5; bases outside the gene matches: 9. The CDR3 spells CATSETRGGVETQYF. The CDR3 nucleotides read TGTGCCACCAGTGAAACGCGGGGAGGGGTCGAGACCCAGTACTTC.

The chain combines TRBV7-2 with TRBJ1-3; D is ambiguous. The CDR3 has 15 residues. The V end lost 1 base, the J end lost 2 bases, and 9 bases lay between the germline ends. The germline V gene encodes CDR1 SGHTA and CDR2 FQGNSA. The CDR3: CASSLVGTTGNTIYF. DNA of the CDR3: TGTGCCAGCAGCTTAGTTGGCACGACTGGAAACACCATATATTTT. Based on the CDR3 plus reference TRBV7-2 and TRBJ1-3, the full variable domain is GAGVSQSPSNKVTEKGKDVELRCDPISGHTALYWYRQSLGQGLEFLIYFQGNSAPDKSGLPSDRFSAERTGGSVSTLTIQRTQQEDSAVYLCASSLVGTTGNTIYFGEGSWLTVV.

V gene TRBV9 combines with J gene TRBJ2-7; D perhaps matches TRBD2 (6 bases). Trimming shortened V by 4 bases and J by 5 bases, and 16 bases separated the two germline ends. The CDR3 is 14 residues long. Looked up from germline, CDR1 is SGDLS and CDR2 is YYNGEE. The CDR3 is CASSPRGAGNEQYF. CDR3 nucleotide sequence: TGTGCCAGCAGCCCACGCGGGGCCGGAAACGAGCAGTACTTC.

The rearrangement links TRBV10-1 to TRBJ1-5; possible D gene TRBD1, 6 bases. This CDR3 has 11 residues. The V gene's germline CDR1 is WNHNN and CDR2 SYGVQD (reference sequence). V was shortened by 11 bases and J by 9 bases, with 14 bases between the two germline ends. The CDR3 here is CAPTGRSPQHF. CDR3 nucleotides: TGCGCCCCGACAGGCCGATCGCCCCAGCATTTT.

This chain connects TRBV19 to TRBJ2-7; 8 bases are shared with TRBD2. In germline, CDR1 is LNHDA, CDR2 SQIVND (reference sequence). The CDR3 extends over 15 amino acids. V dropped 2 bases and J dropped 0; count of bases not matched to a gene: 3. CDR3: CASSILAGYSYEQYF. For the CDR3, the DNA is TGTGCCAGTAGTATACTAGCGGGTTACTCCTACGAGCAGTACTTC.

The chain links TRBV5-1 to TRBJ2-1; D gene ambiguous. The germline gives CDR1 SGHRS, CDR2 YFSETQ. V was clipped by 3 bases and J by 0 bases, with 10 bases between them. CDR3 size: 15 residues. CDR3 nucleotide sequence: TGCGCCAGCAGCTCGAACCCAGGCTCCTACAATGAGCAGTTCTTC. It codes for CASSSNPGSYNEQFF.